This T cell receptor (beta chain) was sequenced during a study of cytomegalovirus exposure and HLA in healthy donors. Study in general: There were approximately 80 million unique TCRs (from HLA-typed donors) in an early data release.

Study observations and caveats: A missense variant in DCLRE1C was later tied to TCR beta V- and J-gene trimming. Accurate prediction of most subjects' HLA-A and HLA-B alleles from TCR beta sequences was reported.

PCR involved 60 Vbeta and 13 Jbeta primers. Some clones are missing from TCRdb's copy, which holds only in-frame ones; the method was immunoSEQ multiplex PCR. The data contain fewer than 200,000 clones, almost 85% of them singletons. Germline V gene data show CDR1 as MNHEY and CDR2 as SMNVEV (reference sequence). This CDR3 region has 13 residues. The V and J ends lost 4 bases and 10 bases respectively, with 14 bases between them. A word on this clone: Its target is not known.

V usage is TRBV27 and J usage is TRBJ2-1, with D perhaps TRBD1 (6 bases). Source material: PBMCs. The clonotype originates from a man younger than 40 in good health and CMV-seronegative. CDR3 amino acids: CASSSRQAREQFF. The CDR3 bases are TGTGCCAGCAGTTCCAGACAGGCCAGGGAGCAGTTCTTC.